This TCR beta chain was sequenced in a study of blood T cells in healthy people across ages. A second PCR, run for roughly 7 to 12 cycles, used a sample-barcoded 5' primer plus a J-beta primer mix. TCRdb recomputed calls from the 5' RACE reads with MiXCR, one row per CDR3 protein. Among around 970,000 distinct CDR3 sequences listed, roughly 51% were seen once. This clonotype has only a few counts. CDR1 is SEHNR, CDR2 FQNEAQ, per germline (reference sequence). This CDR3 comprises 14 residues. This clonotype was sampled from a woman between 55 and 75 years old in good health. This sequence joins TRBV7-9 and TRBJ2-7, with 7 bases that match TRBD1. The J call is uncertain, as TRBJ2-4 better fits the DNA end. Sequencing was performed on blood. CDR3 bases: TGTGCCAGCAGCTCACAGGGGAATCAGAACATTCAGTACTTC. Amino acids: CASSSQGNQNIQYF.